This T cell receptor (beta chain) was retrieved from a study of T cells after yellow fever vaccination. Study-wide findings and caveats: Clones that expanded after primary vaccination mostly reappeared after the booster (nearly 98% CD4, 80% to 90% CD8). Weaker overall, the secondary response nonetheless peaked faster (day 5 versus 15). Abundant clonotypes (contaminants from the bulk population) could be present in FACS-sorted repertoires.

This clonotype was observed once. What it binds is not known. Germline V gene sequence: CDR1 SGHTA, CDR2 FQGNSA. Trimming cost V 5 bases and J 3 bases, with 13 bases left between them. This CDR3 contains 14 residues. 5'RACE template switching added a universal primer site and UMIs to TCR cDNA. TCRdb reprocessed the 5' RACE reads via MiXCR and lists one record per CDR3 protein. The table includes under 500,000 distinct CDR3 sequences, around 19% detected once. The sample was PBMCs, taken before the yellow fever booster vaccination. V and J are TRBV7-2 and TRBJ2-5, with TRBD2 as a possible D gene (5 bases). The sequence derives from a man between 18 and 29 years old who received the YFV17D yellow fever vaccine. CDR3 DNA sequence: TGTGCCAGCAGCCAGTCAGCCGGGGAAGAGACCCAGTACTTC. As protein: CASSQSAGEETQYF.